This T cell receptor (beta chain) is drawn from a study of blood T cell repertoires in COVID-19. This CDR3 region has 20 residues. CDR1 and CDR2 (germline): LGHDT, YNNKEL (reference sequence). Trimming took 2 bases from V and 7 from J, leaving 30 bases between them. Measured with immunoSEQ multiplex PCR; TCRdb has only the in-frame clones, and not every one. Among roughly 360,000 clones listed, over 80% were seen once. This receptor was obtained from a woman aged 50 to 60 who had recovered from COVID-19. This chain connects TRBV3-1 (or the pseudogene TRBV3-2) to TRBJ1-5; D possibly corresponds to TRBD1 (5 bases). Sequenced: PBMCs or T cells enriched from blood (not recorded which). The CDR3 sequence is CASSQHTGRGTGSEGQPQHF. The CDR3 DNA follows: TGTGCCAGCAGCCAACACACGGGCCGAGGAACAGGCTCTGAAGGGCAGCCCCAGCATTTT.